Only a few counts were recorded for the clone carrying this TCR beta chain. The target antigen is unknown. Newly diagnosed hyperthyroidism patients aged 18 to 65 years had disease lasting under 2 months. The sample belongs to a study of T cells in Graves' hyperthyroidism and ophthalmopathy. Notes on the study in general: The majority of expanded thyroid clonotypes above 0.001 also appeared in blood. Separation of ophthalmopathy from stable hyperthyroidism was achieved by a 13 V-J model.

CDR3 length equals 16 residues. Germline V lookup: CDR1 LGHDT, CDR2 YNNKEL (reference sequence). V shed 2 bases and J 0 bases; nucleotides not matched to a gene: 7. From RNA transcripts, TCR beta CDR3 regions were amplified. The primer set for the first-round RT-PCR of the TCR CDR3 was HTBI. TCRdb analysed the multiplex PCR reads with MiXCR anew, one entry per CDR3 protein. Among about 720,000 distinct CDR3 sequences listed, about 17% were seen once. The origin of this receptor is a woman between 50 and 59 years old with Graves' hyperthyroidism that later progressed to Graves' ophthalmopathy. V gene TRBV3-1 combines with J gene TRBJ2-7; 7 bases are shared with TRBD2. Sample: blood. The CDR3 DNA is TGTGCCAGCAGCCAATCGTGGGGACTAAGCTCCTACGAGCAGTACTTC. It codes for CASSQSWGLSSYEQYF.